The entry below gives a single T cell receptor (beta chain) sequence along with its context. Its matching antigen is unknown. This specimen belongs to a study of OX40 agonist ivuxolimab in advanced cancers. Generated by immunoSEQ multiplex PCR, the TCRdb table keeps only in-frame clones and is missing some. The sample has more than 60,000 clones, roughly four fifths seen once; the top ten hold 3.4%. Systemic immunosuppression or autoimmune disease history was grounds to exclude patients. Findings of the study overall: CD4+ and CD8+ blood T cells expanded clonally by week 6 at 0.1 to 3.0 mg/kg. Expanded clones were, on average, more numerous among CD8+ T cells than CD4+. In the expanded peripheral T cells, antigen specificity was never determined.

The CDR3 consists of 12 residues. Deletions cut 3 bases from V and 5 bases from J, with 5 bases between. Germline-derived CDR1 and CDR2 are MNHNY and SVGAGI (reference sequence). The rearrangement joins TRBV6-6 to TRBJ1-5; D is unclear. This clonotype was sampled from an adult with an advanced solid tumor such as melanoma, head and neck, liver or kidney cancer. This specimen consisted of CD4+ or CD8+ T cells sorted from blood, obtained in a trial of the OX40 agonist ivuxolimab. For the CDR3, the DNA is TGTGCCAGCAGTTATTCGGATCAGCCCCAGCATTTT. It specifies CASSYSDQPQHF.